Listed below are T cell receptor beta chains from one sample, sequenced in a study of beta chain features in type 1 diabetes. This table comes from immunoSEQ multiplex PCR, and its TCRdb copy is limited to in-frame clones, with some not included. The data hold hundreds of thousands of clones, with about 17% observed a single time. Sequencing input: naive CD4+ T cells from blood. These receptors were taken from a woman younger than 30 in good health. CDR3s include the opening cysteine and the closing phenylalanine or tryptophan. Each record gives: V gene, clone size, D gene, J gene, CDR3 protein, CDR3 DNA. D genes are given only for firm matches. Rows give clone size only sometimes, using once, few, many, or a class for an expanded clone.

>TRBV7-2|-|-|TRBJ2-3
CASSLWASLVADTQYF
TGTGCCAGCAGCTTATGGGCCAGCCTGGTTGCAGATACGCAGTATTTT
>TRBV28|-|-|TRBJ2-7
CASSLKVRGINEQYF
TGTGCCAGCAGTTTGAAGGTTCGCGGGATCAACGAGCAGTACTTC
>TRBV7-2|-|-|TRBJ2-5
CASSMDGWYQETQYF
TGTGCCAGCAGCATGGACGGATGGTACCAAGAGACCCAGTACTTC
>TRBV27|many|TRBD2|TRBJ2-1
CASTTSSRYNEQFF
TGTGCCAGCACGACTAGCAGTCGCTACAATGAGCAGTTCTTC
>TRBV5-1|-|-|TRBJ2-1
CASSLVPQGSGDNEQFF
TGCGCCAGCAGCTTGGTACCACAGGGATCGGGTGACAATGAGCAGTTCTTC
>TRBV4-2|-|-|TRBJ2-3
CASSQGRANTDTQYF
TGTGCCAGCAGCCAGGGCAGGGCTAACACAGATACGCAGTATTTT
>TRBV6-5|few|-|TRBJ2-2
CASSYSPPTIPGELFF
TGTGCCAGCAGTTACTCCCCCCCTACTATACCCGGGGAGCTGTTTTTT
>TRBV7-2|-|TRBD1|TRBJ1-4
CAGSSDRVFEKLFF
TGTGCCGGCAGCTCGGACAGGGTCTTTGAAAAACTGTTTTTT
>TRBV5-1|few|TRBD1|TRBJ2-1
CASSETTGGSYNEQFF
TGCGCCAGCAGCGAAACGACAGGGGGCTCCTACAATGAGCAGTTCTTC
>TRBV9|-|-|TRBJ1-1
CASSVGGSMNTEAFF
TGTGCCAGCAGCGTTGGGGGATCGATGAACACTGAAGCTTTCTTT
>TRBV7-3|few|-|TRBJ2-6
CASSKDRDGANVLTF
TGTGCCAGCAGTAAGGACAGAGATGGGGCCAACGTCCTGACTTTC
>TRBV5-1|few|-|TRBJ2-2
CASSLDGTGELFF
TGCGCCAGCAGCTTGGACGGCACCGGGGAGCTGTTTTTT
>TRBV28|few|TRBD2|TRBJ2-1
CASSWGTSGTRQFF
TGTGCCAGCAGCTGGGGGACTAGCGGGACCCGGCAGTTCTTC
>TRBV5-6|-|-|TRBJ2-1
CASSLTLGANEQFF
TGTGCCAGCAGCTTGACACTTGGGGCCAATGAGCAGTTCTTC
>TRBV19|few|-|TRBJ2-1
CASSIQEYNEQFF
TGTGCCAGTAGTATACAGGAGTACAATGAGCAGTTCTTC
>TRBV29-1|few|-|TRBJ2-5
CSVPAWASDAQYF
TGCAGCGTCCCCGCCTGGGCCAGCGATGCCCAGTACTTC
>TRBV11-2|few|-|TRBJ2-1
CASSSPGGDRYNEQFF
TGTGCCAGCAGCTCCCCCGGGGGGGACAGGTACAATGAGCAGTTCTTC
>TRBV19|-|-|TRBJ2-5
CASTRGGLPQETQYF
TGTGCCAGTACCAGAGGGGGACTACCTCAAGAGACCCAGTACTTC
>TRBV29-1|-|-|TRBJ2-5
CSVEFGAETQYF
TGCAGCGTTGAATTCGGGGCAGAGACCCAGTACTTC
>TRBV19|few|-|TRBJ1-2
CASTRQLSSFWYTF
TGTGCCAGTACCCGGCAGTTATCCTCATTTTGGTACACCTTC
>TRBV20-1|-|TRBD1|TRBJ1-2
CSYDRGADF
TGCAGTTATGACAGGGGGGCGGACTTC
>TRBV5-4|-|-|TRBJ2-7
CASSLSNAEQYF
TGTGCCAGCAGCTTATCGAACGCGGAGCAGTACTTC
>TRBV15|-|TRBD2|TRBJ2-5
CATSRVAGTSGRETQYF
TGTGCCACCAGCAGGGTCGCGGGGACTAGCGGGAGGGAGACCCAGTACTTC
>TRBV10-3|few|-|TRBJ2-3
CATGENTQYF
TGTGCCACAGGGGAGAATACGCAGTATTTT
>TRBV28|few|-|TRBJ2-7
CASSTTGSYNYEQYF
TGTGCCAGCAGTACCACAGGGTCCTACAACTACGAGCAGTACTTC
>TRBV6-6|once|-|TRBJ1-1
CASSRAGMNTEAFF
TGTGCCAGCAGCAGGGCGGGGATGAACACAGAAGCTTTCTTT
>TRBV5-1|few|TRBD2|TRBJ2-3
CASSLVYRRLAGMADTQYF
TGCGCCAGCAGCTTGGTCTACAGAAGACTAGCGGGAATGGCAGATACGCAGTATTTT
>TRBV19|few|-|TRBJ2-2
CASRRQFGRNTGELFF
TGTGCCAGTAGACGCCAGTTCGGGCGAAACACCGGGGAGCTGTTTTTT
>TRBV18|few|TRBD1|TRBJ2-5
CASSGQGSEETQYF
TGTGCCAGCTCCGGACAGGGGTCCGAAGAGACCCAGTACTTC
>TRBV9|-|TRBD2|TRBJ2-3
CASSVSASGFTDTQYF
TGTGCCAGCAGCGTATCGGCTAGCGGGTTCACAGATACGCAGTATTTT
>TRBV19|-|-|TRBJ1-1
CASRDQANTEAFF
TGTGCCAGTAGGGATCAGGCGAACACTGAAGCTTTCTTT
>TRBV29-1|few|-|TRBJ2-5
CSVEFSGETQYF
TGCAGCGTTGAGTTCTCGGGGGAGACCCAGTACTTC
>TRBV7-6|-|-|TRBJ2-7
CASSLRGGRDYEQYF
TGTGCCAGCAGCTTACGGGGTGGTCGGGACTACGAGCAGTACTTC
>TRBV9|-|-|TRBJ2-5
CASSVGRWETQYF
TGTGCCAGCAGCGTAGGACGGTGGGAGACCCAGTACTTC
>TRBV7-2|few|TRBD1|TRBJ1-5
CASSLLGQGNQPQHF
TGTGCCAGCAGCTTATTAGGACAGGGCAATCAGCCCCAGCATTTT
>TRBV18|few|-|TRBJ2-3
CASSPVVDTQYF
TGTGCCAGCTCACCAGTGGTAGATACGCAGTATTTT
>TRBV10-3|-|TRBD1|TRBJ2-7
CAITGGTGGEYEQYF
TGTGCCATCACCGGGGGCACAGGGGGCGAGTACGAGCAGTACTTC
>TRBV7-2|few|TRBD1|TRBJ2-5
CASSLGGQGAWETQYF
TGTGCCAGCAGCTTGGGTGGACAGGGGGCATGGGAGACCCAGTACTTC
>TRBV11-2|few|-|TRBJ2-1
CASRRDFRRGEQFF
TGTGCCAGCCGGCGGGACTTCCGTCGGGGTGAGCAGTTCTTC
>TRBV7-9|-|TRBD1|TRBJ1-1
CASSKQGEGREAFF
TGTGCCAGCAGCAAACAGGGGGAGGGCCGGGAAGCTTTCTTT
>TRBV4-3|few|-|TRBJ2-2
CASSQDRRGSTGELFF
TGCGCCAGCAGCCAAGATAGGCGAGGGAGTACCGGGGAGCTGTTTTTT
>TRBV7-6|-|TRBD1|TRBJ2-2
CASSLRQGAHTGELFF
TGTGCCAGCAGCCTTCGACAGGGGGCACACACCGGGGAGCTGTTTTTT
>TRBV19|-|-|TRBJ1-5
CASSSGDWQPQHF
TGTGCCAGTAGTTCGGGGGATTGGCAGCCCCAGCATTTT
>TRBV10-3|-|-|TRBJ2-5
CAISGQDPKETQYF
TGTGCCATCAGTGGTCAGGACCCAAAAGAGACCCAGTACTTC
>TRBV7-9|few|-|TRBJ2-5
CASSLTGLETQYF
TGTGCCAGCAGCTTAACAGGGCTGGAGACCCAGTACTTC
>TRBV6-6|-|-|TRBJ2-3
CASSYDGLGTDTQYF
TGTGCCAGCAGTTACGACGGGTTGGGGACAGATACGCAGTATTTT
>TRBV2|few|-|TRBJ1-1
CASGMNTEAFF
TGTGCCAGCGGGATGAACACTGAAGCTTTCTTT
>TRBV11-2|-|-|TRBJ2-1
CASSRQNRAEVSYNEQFF
TGTGCCAGCAGCCGACAAAACAGGGCTGAAGTTTCCTACAATGAGCAGTTCTTC
>TRBV7-2|-|-|TRBJ2-1
CASSLAREKYGEQFF
TGTGCCAGCAGCTTAGCCAGGGAAAAGTATGGTGAGCAGTTCTTC